This record looks at one TCR beta chain sequence and its context. This CDR3 region has 19 residues. Some clones are missing from TCRdb's copy, which holds only in-frame ones; the method was immunoSEQ multiplex PCR. The sample gives under 45,000 clones, 95% of which show up once; 3% to 4.5% is in the top ten. These data originate in a study of T cells in tuberculosis. On the study more broadly: This South African cohort compared adolescents with or without latent tuberculosis against adults with active tuberculosis.

Sequenced: PBMCs. The receptor was isolated from a donor aged 10-35 years with latent tuberculosis or without tuberculosis infection. The rearrangement joins TRBV21-1 to TRBJ1-5; no DNA check was done on the table's D call, TRBD1. TRBV21-1 represents a pseudogene. This CDR3 reads CASSKVGCEGTGLNQPQHF. In nucleotides, the CDR3 is TGTGCCAGCAGCAAAGTTGGGTGCGAGGGGACAGGGCTAAATCAGCCCCAGCATTTT.